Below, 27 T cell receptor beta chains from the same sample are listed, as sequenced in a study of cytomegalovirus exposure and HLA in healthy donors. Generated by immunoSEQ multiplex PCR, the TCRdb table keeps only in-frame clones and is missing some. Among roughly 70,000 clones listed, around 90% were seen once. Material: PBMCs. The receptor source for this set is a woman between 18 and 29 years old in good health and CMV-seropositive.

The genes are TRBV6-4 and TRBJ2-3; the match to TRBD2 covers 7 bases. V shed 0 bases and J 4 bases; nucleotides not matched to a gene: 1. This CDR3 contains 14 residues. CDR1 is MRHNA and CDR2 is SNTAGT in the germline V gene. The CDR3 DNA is TGTGCCAGCAGTGACTCTCGGGGGGCAGATACGCAGTATTTT. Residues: CASSDSRGADTQYF.

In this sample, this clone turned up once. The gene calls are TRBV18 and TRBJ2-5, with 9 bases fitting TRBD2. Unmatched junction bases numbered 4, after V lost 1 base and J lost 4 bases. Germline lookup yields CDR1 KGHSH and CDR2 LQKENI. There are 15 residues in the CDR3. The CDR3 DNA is TGTGCCAGCTCACCACTAGCGGGAGTACGAGAGACCCAGTACTTC. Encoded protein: CASSPLAGVRETQYF.

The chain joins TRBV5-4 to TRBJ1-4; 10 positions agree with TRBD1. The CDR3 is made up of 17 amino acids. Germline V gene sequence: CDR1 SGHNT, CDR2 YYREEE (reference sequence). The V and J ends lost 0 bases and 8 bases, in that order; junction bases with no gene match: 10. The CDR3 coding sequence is TGTGCCAGCAGCTTGGGGCCTCCGGGACAGGGGCGCGAAAAACTGTTTTTT. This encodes CASSLGPPGQGREKLFF.

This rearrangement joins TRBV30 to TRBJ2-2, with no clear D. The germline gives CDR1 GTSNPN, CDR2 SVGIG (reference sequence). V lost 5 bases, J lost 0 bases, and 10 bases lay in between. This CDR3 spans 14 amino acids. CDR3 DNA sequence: TGTGCCTGGGGCATACACCCGAACACCGGGGAGCTGTTTTTT. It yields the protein CAWGIHPNTGELFF. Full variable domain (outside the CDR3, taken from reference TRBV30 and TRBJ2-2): SQTIHQWPATLVQPVGSPLSLECTVEGTSNPNLYWYRQAAGRGLQLLFYSVGIGQISSEVPQNLSASRPQDRQFILSSKKLLLSDSGFYLCAWGIHPNTGELFFGEGSRLTVL.

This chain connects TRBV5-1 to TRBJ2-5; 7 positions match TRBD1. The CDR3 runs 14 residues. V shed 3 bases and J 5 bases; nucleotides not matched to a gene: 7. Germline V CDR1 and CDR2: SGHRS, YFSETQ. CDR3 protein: CASSSADRVETQYF. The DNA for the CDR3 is TGCGCCAGCAGCTCCGCTGACAGGGTTGAGACCCAGTACTTC.

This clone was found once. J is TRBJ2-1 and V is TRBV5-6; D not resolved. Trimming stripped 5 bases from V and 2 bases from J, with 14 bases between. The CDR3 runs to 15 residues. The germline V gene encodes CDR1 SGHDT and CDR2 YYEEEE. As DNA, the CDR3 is TGTGCCAGCAGAACCACTGAGCGCCCCTACAATGAGCAGTTCTTC. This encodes CASRTTERPYNEQFF.

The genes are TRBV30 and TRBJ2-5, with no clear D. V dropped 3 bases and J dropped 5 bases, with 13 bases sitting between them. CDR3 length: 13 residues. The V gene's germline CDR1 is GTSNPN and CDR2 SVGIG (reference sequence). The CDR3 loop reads CAWSNVDYETQYF. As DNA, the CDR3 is TGTGCCTGGAGCAACGTAGATTACGAGACCCAGTACTTC.

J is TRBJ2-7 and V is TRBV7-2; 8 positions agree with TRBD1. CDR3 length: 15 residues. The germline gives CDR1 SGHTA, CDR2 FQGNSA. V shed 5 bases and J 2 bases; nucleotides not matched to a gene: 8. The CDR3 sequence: CASSDRRGLTYEQYF. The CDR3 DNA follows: TGTGCCAGCAGCGACCGCAGGGGGCTAACCTACGAGCAGTACTTC.

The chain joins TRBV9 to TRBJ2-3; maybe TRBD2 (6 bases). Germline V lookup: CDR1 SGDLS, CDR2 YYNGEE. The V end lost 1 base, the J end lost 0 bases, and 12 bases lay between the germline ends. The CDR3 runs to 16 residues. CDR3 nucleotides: TGTGCCAGCAGCGTATATGGCGGGGCAAGCACAGATACGCAGTATTTT. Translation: CASSVYGGASTDTQYF.

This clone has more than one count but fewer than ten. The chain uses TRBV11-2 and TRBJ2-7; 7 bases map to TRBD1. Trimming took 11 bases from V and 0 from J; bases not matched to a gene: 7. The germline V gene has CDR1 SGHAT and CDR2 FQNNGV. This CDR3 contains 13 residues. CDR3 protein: CAVRGTDSYEQYF. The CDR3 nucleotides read TGTGCCGTCCGAGGGACAGACTCCTACGAGCAGTACTTC.

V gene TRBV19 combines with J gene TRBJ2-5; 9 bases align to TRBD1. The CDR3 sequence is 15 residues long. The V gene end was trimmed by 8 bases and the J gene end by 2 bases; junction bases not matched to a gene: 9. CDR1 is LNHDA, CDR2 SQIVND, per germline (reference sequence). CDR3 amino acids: CASARWTGEQETQYF. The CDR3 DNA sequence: TGTGCCAGTGCCCGGTGGACAGGGGAGCAAGAGACCCAGTACTTC. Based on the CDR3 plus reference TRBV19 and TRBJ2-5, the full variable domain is DGGITQSPKYLFRKEGQNVTLSCEQNLNHDAMYWYRQDPGQGLRLIYYSQIVNDFQKGDIAEGYSVSREKKESFPLTVTSAQKNPTAFYLCASARWTGEQETQYFGPGTRLLVL.

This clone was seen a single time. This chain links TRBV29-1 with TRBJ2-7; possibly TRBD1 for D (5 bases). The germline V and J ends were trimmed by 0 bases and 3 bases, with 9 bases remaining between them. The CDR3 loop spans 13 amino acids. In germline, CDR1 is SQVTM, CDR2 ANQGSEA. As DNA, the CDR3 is TGCAGCGTTGAAGATGGGGCCCTCTACGAGCAGTACTTC. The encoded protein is CSVEDGALYEQYF.

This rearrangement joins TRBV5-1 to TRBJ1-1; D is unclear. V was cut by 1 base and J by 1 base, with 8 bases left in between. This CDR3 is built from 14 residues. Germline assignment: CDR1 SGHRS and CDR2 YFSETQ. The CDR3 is CASSLSTRNTEAFF. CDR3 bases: TGCGCCAGCAGCTTGTCGACTCGGAACACTGAAGCTTTCTTT.

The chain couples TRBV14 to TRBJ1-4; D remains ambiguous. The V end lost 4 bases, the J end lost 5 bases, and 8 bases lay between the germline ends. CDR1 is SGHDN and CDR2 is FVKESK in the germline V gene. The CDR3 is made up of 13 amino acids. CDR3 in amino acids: CASSLRFNEKLFF. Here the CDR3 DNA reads TGTGCCAGCAGCCTCCGGTTCAATGAAAAACTGTTTTTT.

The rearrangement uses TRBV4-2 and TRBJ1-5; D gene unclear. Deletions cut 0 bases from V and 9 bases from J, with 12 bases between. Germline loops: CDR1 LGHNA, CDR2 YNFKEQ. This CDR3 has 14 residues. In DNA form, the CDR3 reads TGTGCCAGCAGCCAAGACCGCGGGGTTCGGCCCCAGCATTTT. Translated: CASSQDRGVRPQHF.

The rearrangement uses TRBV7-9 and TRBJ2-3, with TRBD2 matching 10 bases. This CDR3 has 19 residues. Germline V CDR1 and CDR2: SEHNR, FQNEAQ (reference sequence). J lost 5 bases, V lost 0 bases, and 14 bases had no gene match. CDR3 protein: CASSLASLSGGAGVDTQYF. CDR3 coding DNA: TGTGCCAGCAGCTTAGCTTCTTTGAGCGGGGGGGCCGGTGTAGATACGCAGTATTTT.

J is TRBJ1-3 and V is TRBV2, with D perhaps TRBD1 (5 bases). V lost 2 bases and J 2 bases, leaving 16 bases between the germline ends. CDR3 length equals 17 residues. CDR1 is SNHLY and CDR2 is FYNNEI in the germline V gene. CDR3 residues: CASSESRVRVAGNTIYF. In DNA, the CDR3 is TGTGCCAGCAGTGAAAGCAGGGTCAGAGTAGCTGGAAACACCATATATTTT.

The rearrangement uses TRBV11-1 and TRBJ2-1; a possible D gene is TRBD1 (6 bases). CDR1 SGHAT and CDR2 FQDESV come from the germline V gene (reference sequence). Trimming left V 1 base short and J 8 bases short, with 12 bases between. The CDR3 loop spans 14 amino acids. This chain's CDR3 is CASSLGQDVDEQFF. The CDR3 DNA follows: TGTGCCAGCAGCTTAGGACAGGATGTAGATGAGCAGTTCTTC.

As DNA, the CDR3 is TGTGCCATCAGAAAAACCTCCTGGCAGGGGGCCCCCTCCTACAATGAGCAGTTCTTC. Translating gives CAIRKTSWQGAPSYNEQFF. The J gene is TRBJ2-1, the V gene TRBV10-3, with 8 bases matching TRBD1. Germline values: CDR1 ENHRY, CDR2 SYGVKD. The CDR3 covers 19 residues. V shed 6 bases and J 0 bases; nucleotides not matched to a gene: 16.

The CDR3: CASSQELAGGGDTDTQYF. CDR3 nucleotide sequence: TGTGCCAGCAGCCAAGAGCTAGCGGGAGGGGGGGACACAGATACGCAGTATTTT. The chain combines TRBV4-2 with TRBJ2-3, with TRBD2 matching 12 bases. The trim removed 0 bases at V and 2 bases at J, leaving 6 bases unmatched. CDR3 size: 18 residues. CDR1 LGHNA and CDR2 YNFKEQ come from the germline V gene.

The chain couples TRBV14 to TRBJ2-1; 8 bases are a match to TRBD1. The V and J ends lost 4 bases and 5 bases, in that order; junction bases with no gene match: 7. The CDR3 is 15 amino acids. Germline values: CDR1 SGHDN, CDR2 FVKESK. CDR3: CASSPIQGANNEQFF. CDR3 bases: TGTGCCAGCAGCCCGATTCAGGGGGCGAACAATGAGCAGTTCTTC. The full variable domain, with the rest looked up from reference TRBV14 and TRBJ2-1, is EAGVTQFPSHSVIEKGQTVTLRCDPISGHDNLYWYRRVMGKEIKFLLHFVKESKQDESGMPNNRFLAERTGGTYSTLKVQPAELEDSGVYFCASSPIQGANNEQFFGPGTRLTVL.

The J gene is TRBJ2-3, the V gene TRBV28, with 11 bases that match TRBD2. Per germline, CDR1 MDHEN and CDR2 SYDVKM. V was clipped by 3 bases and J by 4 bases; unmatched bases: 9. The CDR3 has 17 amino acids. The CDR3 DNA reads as TGTGCCAGCAGTTTTACTAGCGGGAGTCTTTACGCAGATACGCAGTATTTT. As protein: CASSFTSGSLYADTQYF.

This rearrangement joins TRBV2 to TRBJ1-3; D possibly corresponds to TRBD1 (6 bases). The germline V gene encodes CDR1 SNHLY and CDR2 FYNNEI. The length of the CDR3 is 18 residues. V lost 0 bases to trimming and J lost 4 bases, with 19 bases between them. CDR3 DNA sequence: TGTGCCAGCAGTGAAGCCGGAGGGAGGGGGACCCTCGGAAACACCATATATTTT. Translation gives CASSEAGGRGTLGNTIYF.

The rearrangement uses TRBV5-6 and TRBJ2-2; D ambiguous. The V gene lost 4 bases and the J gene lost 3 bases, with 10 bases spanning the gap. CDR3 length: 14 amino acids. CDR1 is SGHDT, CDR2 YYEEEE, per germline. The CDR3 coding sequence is TGTGCCAGCAGCCCCGGGTCCTACACCGGGGAGCTGTTTTTT. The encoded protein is CASSPGSYTGELFF.

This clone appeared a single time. The DNA of the CDR3 is TGTGCCAGCAGCGTAGCCGGGGGGCCGGACACCGGGGAGCTGTTTTTT. Its protein product is CASSVAGGPDTGELFF. The rearrangement links TRBV9 to TRBJ2-2, with a weak D call TRBD2 (7 bases). The V end lost 0 bases, the J end lost 3 bases, and 12 bases lay between the germline ends. Germline CDR1 SGDLS, CDR2 YYNGEE. The length of the CDR3 is 16 residues.

The CDR3 DNA reads TGTGCCAGCAGTCGGGACAGGGACATGGGGTACTTC. This gives the protein CASSRDRDMGYF. The V and J genes are TRBV14 and TRBJ2-7; TRBD1 agrees at 9 bases. Germline V gene sequence: CDR1 SGHDN, CDR2 FVKESK. V trimming: 6 bases; J trimming: 12 bases; junction bases outside the gene matches: 9. The CDR3 length is 12 residues.

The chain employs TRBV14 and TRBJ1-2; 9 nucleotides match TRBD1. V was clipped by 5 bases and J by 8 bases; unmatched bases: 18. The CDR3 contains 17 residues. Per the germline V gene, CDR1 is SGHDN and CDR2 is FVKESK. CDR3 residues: CASSSRGQGRPTGGYTF. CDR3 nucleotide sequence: TGTGCCAGCAGCTCGAGGGGACAGGGTCGACCAACGGGAGGCTACACCTTC.